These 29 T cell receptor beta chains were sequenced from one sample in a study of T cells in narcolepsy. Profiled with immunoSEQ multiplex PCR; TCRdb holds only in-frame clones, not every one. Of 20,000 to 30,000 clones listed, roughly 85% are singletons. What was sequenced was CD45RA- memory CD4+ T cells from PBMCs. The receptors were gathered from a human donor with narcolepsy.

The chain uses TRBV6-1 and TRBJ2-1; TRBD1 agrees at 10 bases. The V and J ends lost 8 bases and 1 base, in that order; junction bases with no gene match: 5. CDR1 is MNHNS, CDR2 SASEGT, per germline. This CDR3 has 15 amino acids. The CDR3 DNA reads TGTGCCAGCGAGACAGGGGGCGGTTCCTACAATGAGCAGTTCTTC. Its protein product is CASETGGGSYNEQFF.

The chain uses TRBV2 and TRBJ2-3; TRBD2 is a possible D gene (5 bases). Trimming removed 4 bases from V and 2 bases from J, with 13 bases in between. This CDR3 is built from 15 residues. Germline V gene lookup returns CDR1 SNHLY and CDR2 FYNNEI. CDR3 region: CASSASSGLTDTQYF. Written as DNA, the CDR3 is TGTGCCAGCAGTGCATCCAGCGGTCTCACAGATACGCAGTATTTT.

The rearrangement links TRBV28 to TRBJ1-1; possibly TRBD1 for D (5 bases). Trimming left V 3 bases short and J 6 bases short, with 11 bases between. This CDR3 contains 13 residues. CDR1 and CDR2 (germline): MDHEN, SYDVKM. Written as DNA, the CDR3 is TGTGCCAGCAGTTTTGTGGGGCGGCCTGAAGCTTTCTTT. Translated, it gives CASSFVGRPEAFF.

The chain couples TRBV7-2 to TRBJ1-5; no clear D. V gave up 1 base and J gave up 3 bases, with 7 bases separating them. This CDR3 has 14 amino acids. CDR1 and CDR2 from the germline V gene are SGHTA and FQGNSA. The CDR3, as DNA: TGTGCCAGCAGCTTAGGGGCCTACAATCAGCCCCAGCATTTT. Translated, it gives CASSLGAYNQPQHF.

For the CDR3, the DNA is TGTGCCAGCAGCCAAGACAGGGCATTATTGCGGGGCTACACCTTC. Its protein is CASSQDRALLRGYTF. The chain joins TRBV28 to TRBJ1-2; TRBD1 aligns across 7 bases. There are 15 residues in the CDR3. CDR1 is MDHEN, CDR2 SYDVKM, per germline. J gave up 8 bases and V 6 bases, and 15 bases lay outside the gene matches.

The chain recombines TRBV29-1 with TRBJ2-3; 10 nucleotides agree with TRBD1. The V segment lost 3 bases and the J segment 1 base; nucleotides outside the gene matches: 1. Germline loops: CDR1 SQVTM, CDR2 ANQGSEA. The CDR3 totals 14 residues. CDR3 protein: CSVDGTGGTDTQYF. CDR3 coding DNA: TGCAGCGTTGATGGGACAGGGGGCACAGATACGCAGTATTTT.

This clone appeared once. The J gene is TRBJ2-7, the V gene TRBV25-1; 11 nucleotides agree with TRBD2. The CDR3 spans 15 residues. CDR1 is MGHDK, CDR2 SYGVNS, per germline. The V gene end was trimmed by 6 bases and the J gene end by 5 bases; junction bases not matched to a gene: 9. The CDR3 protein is CASRPRLAGGHEQYF. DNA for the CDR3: TGTGCCAGCAGACCACGGCTAGCGGGAGGCCACGAGCAGTACTTC.

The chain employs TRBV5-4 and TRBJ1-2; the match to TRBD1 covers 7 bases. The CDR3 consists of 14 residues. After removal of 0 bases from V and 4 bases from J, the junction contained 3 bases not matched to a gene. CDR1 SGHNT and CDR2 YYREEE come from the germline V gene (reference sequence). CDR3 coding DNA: TGTGCCAGCAGCTTGGCGGGACAGCCCTATGGCTACACCTTC. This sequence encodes CASSLAGQPYGYTF.

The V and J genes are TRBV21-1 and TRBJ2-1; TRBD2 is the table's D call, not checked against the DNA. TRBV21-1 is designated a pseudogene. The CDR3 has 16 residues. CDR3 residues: CASSKVGGEREYEQFF. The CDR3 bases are TGTGCCAGCAGCAAAGTTGGGGGGGAGCGGGAATATGAGCAGTTCTTC.

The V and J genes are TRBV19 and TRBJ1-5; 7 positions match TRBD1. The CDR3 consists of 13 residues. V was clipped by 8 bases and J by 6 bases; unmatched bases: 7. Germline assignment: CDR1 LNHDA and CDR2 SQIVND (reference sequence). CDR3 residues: CASEGGRGQPQHF. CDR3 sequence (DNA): TGTGCCAGTGAAGGGGGCAGGGGTCAGCCCCAGCATTTT. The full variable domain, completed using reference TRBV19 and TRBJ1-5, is DGGITQSPKYLFRKEGQNVTLSCEQNLNHDAMYWYRQDPGQGLRLIYYSQIVNDFQKGDIAEGYSVSREKKESFPLTVTSAQKNPTAFYLCASEGGRGQPQHFGDGTRLSIL.

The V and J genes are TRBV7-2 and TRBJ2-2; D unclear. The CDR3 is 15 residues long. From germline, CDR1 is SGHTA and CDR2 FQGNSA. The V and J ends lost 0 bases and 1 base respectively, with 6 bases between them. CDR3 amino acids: CASSLASLNTGELFF. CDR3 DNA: TGTGCCAGCAGCTTAGCTTCACTGAACACCGGGGAGCTGTTTTTT. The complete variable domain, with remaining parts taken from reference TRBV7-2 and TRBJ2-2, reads GAGVSQSPSNKVTEKGKDVELRCDPISGHTALYWYRQSLGQGLEFLIYFQGNSAPDKSGLPSDRFSAERTGGSVSTLTIQRTQQEDSAVYLCASSLASLNTGELFFGEGSRLTVL.

Here the CDR3 DNA reads TGCAGCGTTGATGGAGTCGCAGGGAACAATGAGCAGTTCTTC. Protein: CSVDGVAGNNEQFF. The chain employs TRBV29-1 and TRBJ2-1, with D maybe TRBD1 (5 bases). CDR1 SQVTM and CDR2 ANQGSEA come from the germline V gene. This CDR3 has 14 amino acids. Trimming removed 3 bases from V and 5 bases from J, with 14 bases in between.

CDR3 sequence: CASSLPTGMNTEAFF. CDR3 nucleotide sequence: TGTGCCAGCAGCTTACCGACAGGGATGAACACTGAAGCTTTCTTT. The chain is built from TRBV5-5 and TRBJ1-1; 7 positions match TRBD1. The CDR3 consists of 15 residues. The V gene end was trimmed by 2 bases and the J gene end by 0 bases; junction bases not matched to a gene: 4. Germline V gene data show CDR1 as SGHKS and CDR2 as YYEKEE (reference sequence).

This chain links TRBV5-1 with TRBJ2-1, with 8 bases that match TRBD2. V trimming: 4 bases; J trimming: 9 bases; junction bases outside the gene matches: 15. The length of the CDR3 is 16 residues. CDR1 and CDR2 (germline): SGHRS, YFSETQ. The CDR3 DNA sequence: TGCGCCAGCAGCCTTAATTTAGCGGGACCCTCCATTGAGCAGTTCTTC. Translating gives CASSLNLAGPSIEQFF.

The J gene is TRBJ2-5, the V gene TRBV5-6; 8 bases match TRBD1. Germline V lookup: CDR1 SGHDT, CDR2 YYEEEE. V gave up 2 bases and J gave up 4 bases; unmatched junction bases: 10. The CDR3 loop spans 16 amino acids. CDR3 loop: CASSFYDGQGGETQYF. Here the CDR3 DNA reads TGTGCCAGCAGCTTCTACGATGGACAGGGTGGAGAGACCCAGTACTTC.

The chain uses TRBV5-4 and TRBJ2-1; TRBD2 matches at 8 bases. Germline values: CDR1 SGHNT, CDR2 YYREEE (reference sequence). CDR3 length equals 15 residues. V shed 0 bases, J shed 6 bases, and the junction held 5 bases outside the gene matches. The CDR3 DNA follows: TGTGCCAGCAGCTTGGGCAGCGGGAGAGTCAATGAGCAGTTCTTC. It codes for CASSLGSGRVNEQFF.

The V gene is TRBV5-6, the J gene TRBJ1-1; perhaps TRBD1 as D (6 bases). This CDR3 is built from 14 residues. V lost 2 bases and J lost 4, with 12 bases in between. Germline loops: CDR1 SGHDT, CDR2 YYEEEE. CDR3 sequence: CASSLTGPGTEAFF. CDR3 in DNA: TGTGCCAGCAGCTTAACAGGGCCCGGCACTGAAGCTTTCTTT.

The CDR3 loop reads CASSLSLGDSYEQYF. The DNA for the CDR3 is TGTGCCAGCAGCTTAAGTCTGGGGGACTCCTACGAGCAGTACTTC. The chain has TRBV7-9 and TRBJ2-5; the D gene could be TRBD1 or TRBD2 (5 bases each). The DNA end favors TRBJ2-7, so the J call may be wrong. CDR1 and CDR2 from the germline V gene are SEHNR and FQNEAQ (reference sequence). The CDR3 is 15 residues long.

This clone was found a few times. The CDR3 DNA reads as TGTGCCAGTTCGGACAGGGGAGATTCCGGGGAGCTGTTTTTT. Translating it yields CASSDRGDSGELFF. V usage is TRBV19 and J usage is TRBJ2-2; 9 nucleotides match TRBD1. Germline V gene data show CDR1 as LNHDA and CDR2 as SQIVND (reference sequence). After removal of 8 bases from V and 6 bases from J, the junction contained 7 bases not matched to a gene. CDR3 size: 14 residues.

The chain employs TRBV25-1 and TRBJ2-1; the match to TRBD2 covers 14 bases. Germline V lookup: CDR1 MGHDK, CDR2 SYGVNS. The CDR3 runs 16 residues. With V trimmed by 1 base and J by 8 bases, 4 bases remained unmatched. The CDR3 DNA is TGTGCCAGCAGTGAATTGGGACTAGCGGGGGCTGATGAGCAGTTCTTC. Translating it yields CASSELGLAGADEQFF. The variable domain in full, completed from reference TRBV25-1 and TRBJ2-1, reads EADIYQTPRYLVIGTGKKITLECSQTMGHDKMYWYQQDPGMELHLIHYSYGVNSTEKGDLSSESTVSRIRTEHFPLTLESARPSHTSQYLCASSELGLAGADEQFFGPGTRLTVL.

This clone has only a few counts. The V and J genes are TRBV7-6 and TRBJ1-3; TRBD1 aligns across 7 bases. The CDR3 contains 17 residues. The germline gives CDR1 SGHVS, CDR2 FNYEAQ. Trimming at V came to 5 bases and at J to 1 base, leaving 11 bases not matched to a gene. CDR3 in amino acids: CASSVFGRGYSGNTIYF. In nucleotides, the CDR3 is TGTGCCAGCAGCGTATTCGGCAGGGGGTATTCTGGAAACACCATATATTTT.

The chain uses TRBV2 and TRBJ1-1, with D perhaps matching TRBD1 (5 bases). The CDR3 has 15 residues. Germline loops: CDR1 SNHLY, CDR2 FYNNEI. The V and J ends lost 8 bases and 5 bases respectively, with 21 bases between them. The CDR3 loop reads CASETPRQGSTEAFF. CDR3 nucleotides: TGTGCCAGCGAAACCCCCCGGCAGGGCTCTACTGAAGCTTTCTTT. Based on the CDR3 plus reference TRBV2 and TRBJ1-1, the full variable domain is EPEVTQTPSHQVTQMGQEVILRCVPISNHLYFYWYRQILGQKVEFLVSFYNNEISEKSEIFDDQFSVERPDGSNFTLKIRSTKLEDSAMYFCASETPRQGSTEAFFGQGTRLTVV.

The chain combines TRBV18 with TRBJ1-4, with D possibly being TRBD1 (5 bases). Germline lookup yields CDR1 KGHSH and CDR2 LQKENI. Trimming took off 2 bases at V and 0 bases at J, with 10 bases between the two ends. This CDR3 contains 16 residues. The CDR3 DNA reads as TGTGCCAGCTCACCAATCCTGGGGCCAACTAATGAAAAACTGTTTTTT. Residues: CASSPILGPTNEKLFF.

CDR3 in amino acids: CASSLAVFGETQYF. DNA of the CDR3: TGCGCCAGCAGCTTGGCCGTCTTCGGAGAGACCCAGTACTTC. The rearrangement joins TRBV5-1 to TRBJ2-5; unclear D gene. V dropped 0 bases and J dropped 4 bases, with 10 bases sitting between them. The V gene's germline CDR1 is SGHRS and CDR2 YFSETQ. This CDR3 region has 14 residues.

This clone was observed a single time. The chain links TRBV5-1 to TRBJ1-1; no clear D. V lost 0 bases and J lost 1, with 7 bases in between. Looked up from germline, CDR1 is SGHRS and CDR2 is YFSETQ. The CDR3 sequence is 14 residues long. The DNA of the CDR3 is TGCGCCAGCAGCTTGGATAGTGGGAACACTGAAGCTTTCTTT. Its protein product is CASSLDSGNTEAFF.

The CDR3 loop reads CASQGAGTDTQYF. The CDR3 nucleotides read TGTGCCAGCCAGGGTGCGGGCACAGATACGCAGTATTTT. This chain links TRBV28 with TRBJ2-3, with a tentative D call TRBD1 (5 bases). V was trimmed by 8 bases and J by 1 base, leaving 10 bases between them. The length of the CDR3 is 13 residues. CDR1 and CDR2 from the germline V gene are MDHEN and SYDVKM.

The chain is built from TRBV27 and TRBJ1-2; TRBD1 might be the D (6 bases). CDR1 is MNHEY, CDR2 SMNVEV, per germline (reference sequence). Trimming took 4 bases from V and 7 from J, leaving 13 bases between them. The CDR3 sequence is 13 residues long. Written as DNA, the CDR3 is TGTGCCAGCAGTTCATGGACAGAGGTTGGCTACACCTTC. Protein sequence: CASSSWTEVGYTF.

CDR3: CASKQRPGRNTEAFF. For the CDR3, the DNA is TGTGCCAGCAAGCAGCGCCCCGGGAGGAACACTGAAGCTTTCTTT. The rearrangement joins TRBV27 to TRBJ1-1; D not certain. Germline V gene sequence: CDR1 MNHEY, CDR2 SMNVEV (reference sequence). V was shortened by 7 bases and J by 1 base, with 16 bases between the two germline ends. This CDR3 region has 15 residues.

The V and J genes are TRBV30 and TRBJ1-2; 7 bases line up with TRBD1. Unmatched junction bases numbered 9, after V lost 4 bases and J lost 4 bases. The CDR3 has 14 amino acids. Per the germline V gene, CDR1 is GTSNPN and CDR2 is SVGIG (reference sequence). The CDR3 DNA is TGTGCCTGGAACGTACAGGGGACAACCTATGGCTACACCTTC. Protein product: CAWNVQGTTYGYTF. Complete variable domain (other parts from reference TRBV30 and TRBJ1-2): SQTIHQWPATLVQPVGSPLSLECTVEGTSNPNLYWYRQAAGRGLQLLFYSVGIGQISSEVPQNLSASRPQDRQFILSSKKLLLSDSGFYLCAWNVQGTTYGYTFGSGTRLTVV.